This T cell receptor (beta chain) was identified in a study of molecular identifiers for immune sequencing clone quantification. The CDR3 is 16 residues long. The germline V gene has CDR1 SGHTA and CDR2 FQGNSA. V was clipped by 3 bases and J by 5 bases; unmatched bases: 9. Study results and caveats: Underestimated sizes of highly expanded clones could result from identical TCR molecules that share a barcode.

For naive CD8 T cells, sorting used the CD8+CD4-CCR7+CD45RA+ phenotype. Of note for this clonotype: What it recognizes is unknown.

Libraries of bulk TCR were made by previously described methods (with listed TCR primers). TCRdb re-called the PCR reads with MiXCR, one entry per CDR3 protein. The sample contains 490,000 or so distinct CDR3 sequences, about 22% of which appear only once. The sequence derives from a human donor in good health. Some libraries in this study had Jurkat cell RNA spiked in. The J gene is TRBJ2-1, the V gene TRBV7-2, with TRBD2 matching 8 bases. The sample was naive CD8+ T cells from blood, with Jurkat cell RNA spiked in. Subset specified: FACS-sorted CD8+CD4-CCR7+CD45RA+ naive T cells. The CDR3 loop is CASSFLAGGRDNEQFF. Here the CDR3 DNA reads TGTGCCAGCAGCTTTCTCGCGGGGGGCAGGGACAATGAGCAGTTCTTC.